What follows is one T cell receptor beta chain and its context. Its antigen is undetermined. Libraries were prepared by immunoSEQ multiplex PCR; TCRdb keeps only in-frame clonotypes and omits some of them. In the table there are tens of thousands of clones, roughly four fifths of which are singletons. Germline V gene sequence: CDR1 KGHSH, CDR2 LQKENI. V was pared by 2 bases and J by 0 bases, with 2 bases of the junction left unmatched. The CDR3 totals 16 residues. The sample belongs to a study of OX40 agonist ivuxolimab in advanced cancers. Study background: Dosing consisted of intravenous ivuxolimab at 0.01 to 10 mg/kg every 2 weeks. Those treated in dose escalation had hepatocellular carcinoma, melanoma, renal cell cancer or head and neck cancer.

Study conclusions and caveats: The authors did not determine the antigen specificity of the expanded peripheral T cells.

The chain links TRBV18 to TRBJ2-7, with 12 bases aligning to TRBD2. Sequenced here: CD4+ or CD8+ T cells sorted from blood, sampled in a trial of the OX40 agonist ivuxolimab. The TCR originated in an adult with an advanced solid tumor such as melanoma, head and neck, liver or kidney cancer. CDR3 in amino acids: CASSPGLAGNSYEQYF. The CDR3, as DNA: TGTGCCAGCTCACCAGGACTAGCGGGGAACTCCTACGAGCAGTACTTC.